This is a list of T cell receptor beta chains from one sample in a study of shared clonotypes between healthy human individuals. TCRdb keeps only in-frame clones here, not all; method: immunoSEQ multiplex PCR. The repertoire holds roughly 2.2 million clones, with 85% to 95% as singletons. Sequenced input: naive CD4+ T cells from PBMCs. Source of these receptors: a man younger than 35 in good health. Some clones in this sample may be carry-over from other donors' samples. Both conserved end residues are part of each CDR3. Fields, in order: clone size, V gene, J gene, D gene, CDR3 DNA, CDR3 protein. D genes are given only for firm matches. Only some rows state a clone size, as once, few, many or a class for expanded clones.

size: NA; V: TRBV2; J: TRBJ2-7; D: TRBD1; DNA: TGTGCCAGCAGTCCCATTCCGGGACAGGGGTTCTACGAGCAGTACTTC; CDR3: CASSPIPGQGFYEQYF
size: NA; V: TRBV5-4; J: TRBJ2-7; D: TRBD1; DNA: TGTGCCAGCAGCTTGGGAGGGGGGGACAGGGTTTCCGAGCAGTACTTC; CDR3: CASSLGGGDRVSEQYF
size: NA; V: TRBV9; J: TRBJ2-7; D: TRBD2; DNA: TGTGCCAGCAGCCCGGGGACTAGCGGCTACGAGCAGTACTTC; CDR3: CASSPGTSGYEQYF
size: NA; V: TRBV18; J: TRBJ1-4; D: TRBD1; DNA: TGTGCCAGCTCACCCCCGGGACAGCTTAATGAAAAACTGTTTTTT; CDR3: CASSPPGQLNEKLFF
size: NA; V: TRBV6-4; J: TRBJ2-3; D: NA; DNA: TGTGCCAGCAGACCAGACAGGACCAGCACAGATACGCAGTATTTT; CDR3: CASRPDRTSTDTQYF
size: NA; V: TRBV6-1; J: TRBJ2-3; D: NA; DNA: TGTGCCAGCAGTGTTGGGGCGGGACGCACAGATACGCAGTATTTT; CDR3: CASSVGAGRTDTQYF
size: NA; V: TRBV5-1; J: TRBJ2-5; D: TRBD1; DNA: TGCGCCAGCAGTTATATCGGACAGGGGTCCGAGACCCAGTACTTC; CDR3: CASSYIGQGSETQYF
size: once; V: TRBV6-5; J: TRBJ1-2; D: NA; DNA: TGTGCCAGCAGGCAGAACAGGGCGGGGGGCTACACCTTC; CDR3: CASRQNRAGGYTF
size: once; V: TRBV28; J: TRBJ2-2; D: NA; DNA: TGTGCCAGCAGTTTACCAGCAGGAACCGGGGAGCTGTTTTTT; CDR3: CASSLPAGTGELFF
size: NA; V: TRBV7-9; J: TRBJ2-5; D: NA; DNA: TGTGCCAGCAGCCAGAACAGGGATGGAGAGACCCAGTACTTC; CDR3: CASSQNRDGETQYF
size: NA; V: TRBV5-6; J: TRBJ1-1; D: NA; DNA: TGTGCCAGCAGCTTGGAAAGGGGAGGACCCACGTTGAACACTGAAGCTTTCTTT; CDR3: CASSLERGGPTLNTEAFF
size: NA; V: TRBV30; J: TRBJ1-5; D: NA; DNA: TGTGCCTGGAGTCTGATTAGGGTCTTCGAAAATCAGCCCCAGCATTTT; CDR3: CAWSLIRVFENQPQHF
size: NA; V: TRBV6-5; J: TRBJ2-5; D: TRBD2; DNA: TGTGCCAGCAGTTCCCCTGGGAGCGGGAGAGAGACCCAGTACTTC; CDR3: CASSSPGSGRETQYF
size: NA; V: TRBV5-6; J: TRBJ2-1; D: TRBD2; DNA: TGTGCCAGCAGCCTAGGACTAGTCGACTCCTACAATGAGCAGTTCTTC; CDR3: CASSLGLVDSYNEQFF
size: NA; V: TRBV29-1; J: TRBJ2-1; D: TRBD1; DNA: TGCAGCGTTGAAGTGGACAGGGACTACAATGAGCAGTTCTTC; CDR3: CSVEVDRDYNEQFF
size: NA; V: TRBV10-3; J: TRBJ2-1; D: TRBD2; DNA: TGTGCCATCAGTATGGGACTAGCGGAGGGGGAGAATGAGCAGTTCTTC; CDR3: CAISMGLAEGENEQFF
size: NA; V: TRBV30; J: TRBJ2-6; D: NA; DNA: TGTGCCTGGAGCCAAGGAGGGGCTGGGGCCAACGTCCTGACTTTC; CDR3: CAWSQGGAGANVLTF
size: NA; V: TRBV2; J: TRBJ2-1; D: TRBD2; DNA: TGTGCCAGCAGGGGGGGGGTCTTGCTGCCGCAGTTCTTC; CDR3: CASRGGVLLPQFF
size: NA; V: TRBV11-2; J: TRBJ2-5; D: NA; DNA: TGTGCCAGCAGCTTCGGCATCCAAGAGACCCAGTACTTC; CDR3: CASSFGIQETQYF
size: NA; V: TRBV5-1; J: TRBJ2-3; D: TRBD2; DNA: TGCGCCAGCAGTTTGGCGCCTAGCGGATCTACAGATACGCAGTATTTT; CDR3: CASSLAPSGSTDTQYF
size: NA; V: TRBV6-9; J: TRBJ2-7; D: NA; DNA: TGTGCCAGCAGTTATACTTGGGGGGTATCCGACCACGAGCAGTACTTC; CDR3: CASSYTWGVSDHEQYF
size: NA; V: TRBV27; J: TRBJ2-3; D: NA; DNA: TGTGCCAGCAGTTTGGGCAGGGCCACAGATACGCAGTATTTT; CDR3: CASSLGRATDTQYF
size: once; V: TRBV11-2; J: TRBJ2-3; D: NA; DNA: TGTGCCAGCAGCCGACGACTGGGCAGAAGCACAGATACGCAGTATTTT; CDR3: CASSRRLGRSTDTQYF